Listed below are T cell receptor beta chains from one sample, sequenced in a study of cytomegalovirus exposure and HLA in healthy donors. Sequencing used immunoSEQ multiplex PCR; TCRdb keeps in-frame clones, though not all of them. The sample carries under 150,000 clones, roughly 80% recorded once. The sequencing input was PBMCs. All receptors come from a woman aged 40 to 50 in good health and CMV-seronegative. Each CDR3 is given with its conserved first and last residue. D genes are given only for firm matches. A clone size is listed for some rows: how often the clone was seen (once, few, many), or a class if it is expanded.

clone_size: few; j_call: TRBJ1-4; v_call: TRBV5-1; d_call: TRBD1; cdr3_nt: TGCGCCAGCAGCTTTAGACAGGGCCCTAATGAAAAACTGTTTTTT; cdr3_aa: CASSFRQGPNEKLFF
clone_size: -; j_call: TRBJ1-5; v_call: TRBV7-8; d_call: -; cdr3_nt: TGTGCCAGCAGCCTCGGACAGTACAATCAGCCCCAGCATTTT; cdr3_aa: CASSLGQYNQPQHF
clone_size: -; j_call: TRBJ2-6; v_call: TRBV7-2; d_call: -; cdr3_nt: TGTGCCAGCAGCTTAGTTGTAGCCACGGCTGGGGCCAACGTCCTGACTTTC; cdr3_aa: CASSLVVATAGANVLTF
clone_size: -; j_call: TRBJ1-2; v_call: TRBV13; d_call: TRBD1; cdr3_nt: TGTGCCAGCAGCATGGACAGGGGAGGGTATGGCTACACCTTC; cdr3_aa: CASSMDRGGYGYTF
clone_size: -; j_call: TRBJ2-3; v_call: TRBV6-6; d_call: TRBD2; cdr3_nt: TGTGCCAGCAGGGGAGCGGGAGAAGATACGCAGTATTTT; cdr3_aa: CASRGAGEDTQYF
clone_size: -; j_call: TRBJ2-5; v_call: TRBV28; d_call: TRBD1; cdr3_nt: TGTGCCAGCAGGCAACCATGGACAGGGCGAGAGGAGACCCAGTACTTC; cdr3_aa: CASRQPWTGREETQYF
clone_size: -; j_call: TRBJ1-2; v_call: TRBV28; d_call: TRBD1; cdr3_nt: TGTGCCAGCGGGGGTCAACAGGGGATATATGGCTACACCTTC; cdr3_aa: CASGGQQGIYGYTF
clone_size: -; j_call: TRBJ2-2; v_call: TRBV15; d_call: -; cdr3_nt: TGTGCCACCAGCAGTGGAAACAGGGCCCCCGGGGAGCTGTTTTTT; cdr3_aa: CATSSGNRAPGELFF
clone_size: -; j_call: TRBJ2-7; v_call: TRBV5-8; d_call: -; cdr3_nt: TGTGCCAGCAGCCGCCGAGCTAGCGAGTACTACGAGCAGTACTTC; cdr3_aa: CASSRRASEYYEQYF
clone_size: -; j_call: TRBJ2-3; v_call: TRBV19; d_call: -; cdr3_nt: TGTGCCAGTAGTAAGGTTGCGGCTAGCACAGATACGCAGTATTTT; cdr3_aa: CASSKVAASTDTQYF
clone_size: -; j_call: TRBJ1-5; v_call: TRBV10-1; d_call: -; cdr3_nt: TGCGCCAGCAGTGGTGGTGAGAATCAGCCCCAGCATTTT; cdr3_aa: CASSGGENQPQHF
clone_size: -; j_call: TRBJ1-1; v_call: TRBV7-9; d_call: -; cdr3_nt: TGTGCCAGCAGCTCCCAGGGGATGAACACTGAAGCTTTCTTT; cdr3_aa: CASSSQGMNTEAFF
clone_size: -; j_call: TRBJ1-3; v_call: TRBV4-1; d_call: -; cdr3_nt: TGCGCCAGCAGCCAAGGGGGGGGACGGGACTCTGGAAACACCATATATTTT; cdr3_aa: CASSQGGGRDSGNTIYF
clone_size: -; j_call: TRBJ2-1; v_call: TRBV6-5; d_call: TRBD1; cdr3_nt: TGTGCCACCCGACCGGGGACAGGGGCCTACAATGAGCAGTTCTTC; cdr3_aa: CATRPGTGAYNEQFF
clone_size: -; j_call: TRBJ2-3; v_call: TRBV11-3; d_call: -; cdr3_nt: TGTGCCAGCAGCTTACGAGCGGCTAGCACAGATACGCAGTATTTT; cdr3_aa: CASSLRAASTDTQYF
clone_size: -; j_call: TRBJ1-5; v_call: TRBV28; d_call: -; cdr3_nt: TGTGCCATACGCCGGGGGGATCAGCCCCAGCATTTT; cdr3_aa: CAIRRGDQPQHF
clone_size: -; j_call: TRBJ1-2; v_call: TRBV7-2; d_call: -; cdr3_nt: TGTGCCAGCAGCAAAGGACAGACCTATGGCTACACCTTC; cdr3_aa: CASSKGQTYGYTF
clone_size: once; j_call: TRBJ1-1; v_call: TRBV6-5; d_call: TRBD1; cdr3_nt: TGTGCCAGCAGTGTGGCAGGGGGCACTGAAGCTTTCTTT; cdr3_aa: CASSVAGGTEAFF
clone_size: -; j_call: TRBJ2-5; v_call: TRBV11-3; d_call: TRBD2; cdr3_nt: TGTGCCAGCAGCCCCGCCGGGACTAGCGGGGGGGAGACCCAGTACTTC; cdr3_aa: CASSPAGTSGGETQYF
clone_size: few; j_call: TRBJ2-7; v_call: TRBV5-4; d_call: -; cdr3_nt: TGTGCCAGCAGCGACCCGCGGTCCTACGAGCAGTACTTC; cdr3_aa: CASSDPRSYEQYF
clone_size: -; j_call: TRBJ2-1; v_call: TRBV6-5; d_call: TRBD1; cdr3_nt: TGTGCCAGCAGACGGCCCGGGACAGGGGACAATGAGCAGTTCTTC; cdr3_aa: CASRRPGTGDNEQFF
clone_size: few; j_call: TRBJ2-5; v_call: TRBV10-2; d_call: -; cdr3_nt: TGCGCCAGCAGTGTACAGCCCCAAGAGACCCAGTACTTC; cdr3_aa: CASSVQPQETQYF
clone_size: -; j_call: TRBJ2-1; v_call: TRBV5-1; d_call: -; cdr3_nt: TGCGCCAGCAGCTTGGCGCCGGGACTCGACAATGAGCAGTTCTTC; cdr3_aa: CASSLAPGLDNEQFF
clone_size: -; j_call: TRBJ2-4; v_call: TRBV7-2; d_call: TRBD2; cdr3_nt: TGTGCCAGCAGCTTATTAGCGGGGGGGAAAAACATTCAGTACTTC; cdr3_aa: CASSLLAGGKNIQYF
clone_size: -; j_call: TRBJ1-2; v_call: TRBV6-5; d_call: TRBD1; cdr3_nt: TGTGCCAGCAGTTACTTGGACAGGTCGGGTGGCTACACCTTC; cdr3_aa: CASSYLDRSGGYTF
clone_size: -; j_call: TRBJ2-7; v_call: TRBV25-1; d_call: -; cdr3_nt: TGTGCCAGCAGTGGGGCCGGGGGATACTACGAGCAGTACTTC; cdr3_aa: CASSGAGGYYEQYF
clone_size: -; j_call: TRBJ2-5; v_call: TRBV7-6; d_call: -; cdr3_nt: TGTGCCAGCAGCTTAGCCCGGGAGCAGTACTTC; cdr3_aa: CASSLAREQYF
clone_size: -; j_call: TRBJ2-1; v_call: TRBV13; d_call: -; cdr3_nt: TGTGCCAGCAGCTTGAGGCGGCCTACGGGGGAGCAGTTCTTC; cdr3_aa: CASSLRRPTGEQFF
clone_size: -; j_call: TRBJ2-1; v_call: TRBV5-1; d_call: TRBD1; cdr3_nt: TGCGCCAGCAGCCCTGGACAGGCCAGCTCCTACAATGAGCAGTTCTTC; cdr3_aa: CASSPGQASSYNEQFF
clone_size: -; j_call: TRBJ2-7; v_call: TRBV7-6; d_call: -; cdr3_nt: TGTGCCAGCAGCTCCACCACAGGGTTCGAGCAGTACTTC; cdr3_aa: CASSSTTGFEQYF
clone_size: -; j_call: TRBJ1-1; v_call: TRBV27; d_call: -; cdr3_nt: TGTGCCAGCAGACCTCAGGGGAGAGGTGACGGCACTGAAGCTTTCTTT; cdr3_aa: CASRPQGRGDGTEAFF
clone_size: once; j_call: TRBJ2-1; v_call: TRBV7-2; d_call: TRBD2; cdr3_nt: TGTGCCAGCAGCCTCGGACTAGCGGGAGGCTCCTACAATGAGCAGTTCTTC; cdr3_aa: CASSLGLAGGSYNEQFF
clone_size: few; j_call: TRBJ2-1; v_call: TRBV9; d_call: -; cdr3_nt: TGTGCCAGCAGCCCCCGGCTAGCGACCCGCGGTGGGCAGTTCTTC; cdr3_aa: CASSPRLATRGGQFF
clone_size: few; j_call: TRBJ2-6; v_call: TRBV9; d_call: TRBD1; cdr3_nt: TGTGCCAGCAGCGTCAAACGGACAGGGGGCGGCTCTGGGGCCAACGTCCTGACTTTC; cdr3_aa: CASSVKRTGGGSGANVLTF
clone_size: -; j_call: TRBJ2-7; v_call: TRBV7-9; d_call: -; cdr3_nt: TGTGCCAGCAGCCCTGGGGGGGCTTACTACGAGCAGTACTTC; cdr3_aa: CASSPGGAYYEQYF
clone_size: -; j_call: TRBJ2-1; v_call: TRBV7-2; d_call: TRBD2; cdr3_nt: TGTGCCAGCAGTCCCACTAGCGGGAGGTTGTATGAGCAGTTCTTC; cdr3_aa: CASSPTSGRLYEQFF
clone_size: -; j_call: TRBJ2-7; v_call: TRBV18; d_call: TRBD1; cdr3_nt: TGTGCCAGCTCACCATCGACAGGGAACGAGCAGTACTTC; cdr3_aa: CASSPSTGNEQYF
clone_size: -; j_call: TRBJ2-5; v_call: TRBV7-9; d_call: -; cdr3_nt: TGTTCCAGCAGCTTAGTAGAGCTGGGCTACGAGACCCAGTACTTC; cdr3_aa: CSSSLVELGYETQYF
clone_size: -; j_call: TRBJ2-7; v_call: TRBV10-1; d_call: TRBD2; cdr3_nt: TGCGCCAGCAGTTCCGGGACTACGAGCGAGCAGTACTTC; cdr3_aa: CASSSGTTSEQYF
clone_size: -; j_call: TRBJ2-1; v_call: TRBV11-1; d_call: TRBD2; cdr3_nt: TGTGCCAGCAGCTTAAAAGCGGGGGACTTGGCTGAGCAGTTCTTC; cdr3_aa: CASSLKAGDLAEQFF
clone_size: -; j_call: TRBJ2-5; v_call: TRBV2; d_call: TRBD2; cdr3_nt: TGTGCCAGCAGGACCCCTAGCGGGAGGGGGACTGGGGGGGAGACCCAGTACTTC; cdr3_aa: CASRTPSGRGTGGETQYF
clone_size: -; j_call: TRBJ1-5; v_call: TRBV6-6; d_call: -; cdr3_nt: TGTGCCAGCAGTTACAATAGTATGGTTAATCAGCCCCAGCATTTT; cdr3_aa: CASSYNSMVNQPQHF
clone_size: few; j_call: TRBJ2-4; v_call: TRBV4-3; d_call: TRBD2; cdr3_nt: TGCGCCAGCAGCCAAGATGGCGGGAGCATTCAGTACTTC; cdr3_aa: CASSQDGGSIQYF
clone_size: once; j_call: TRBJ1-2; v_call: TRBV11-2; d_call: -; cdr3_nt: TGTGCCAGCAGTAGGATTGGTCAGGGCTTCGGCTACACCTTC; cdr3_aa: CASSRIGQGFGYTF
clone_size: -; j_call: TRBJ1-1; v_call: TRBV19; d_call: -; cdr3_nt: TGTGCCAGTAGTGCGTTGTACACTGAAGCTTTCTTT; cdr3_aa: CASSALYTEAFF
clone_size: -; j_call: TRBJ2-2; v_call: TRBV13; d_call: -; cdr3_nt: TGTGCCAGCAGCTTCGGGACCGGGGAGCTGTTTTTT; cdr3_aa: CASSFGTGELFF
clone_size: -; j_call: TRBJ1-1; v_call: TRBV6-5; d_call: -; cdr3_nt: TGTGCCAGCAGTCCCCTACCCGGGGGCACTGAAGCTTTCTTT; cdr3_aa: CASSPLPGGTEAFF
clone_size: once; j_call: TRBJ2-3; v_call: TRBV10-3; d_call: -; cdr3_nt: TGTGCCACCGAGCGAGGGGGAGCCGGGACAGATACGCAGTATTTT; cdr3_aa: CATERGGAGTDTQYF
clone_size: -; j_call: TRBJ2-5; v_call: TRBV6-1; d_call: TRBD2; cdr3_nt: TGTGCCAGCAGTGGCATCTTCGGGGGGAGGGAGACCCAGTACTTC; cdr3_aa: CASSGIFGGRETQYF
clone_size: -; j_call: TRBJ1-1; v_call: TRBV11-2; d_call: -; cdr3_nt: TGTGCCAGCAGCTTCTTGGACAGATACACTGAAGCTTTCTTT; cdr3_aa: CASSFLDRYTEAFF
clone_size: -; j_call: TRBJ2-7; v_call: TRBV5-1; d_call: -; cdr3_nt: TGCGCCAGCAGCTTGAGGAGGGCAGAAGTTTCCCCCTACGAGCAGTACTTC; cdr3_aa: CASSLRRAEVSPYEQYF
clone_size: -; j_call: TRBJ2-3; v_call: TRBV11-2; d_call: TRBD2; cdr3_nt: TGTGCCAGCAGCTTCCGACTAGCGGGGAACTCTAGCACAGATACGCAGTATTTT; cdr3_aa: CASSFRLAGNSSTDTQYF
clone_size: -; j_call: TRBJ2-6; v_call: TRBV5-4; d_call: -; cdr3_nt: TGTGCCAGCAGCTTCGCGGGAACTGGGGCCAACGGCCTGACTTTC; cdr3_aa: CASSFAGTGANGLTF
clone_size: -; j_call: TRBJ2-7; v_call: TRBV7-9; d_call: -; cdr3_nt: TGTGCCAGCAGCTTGGCCCCCTACGAGCAGTACTTC; cdr3_aa: CASSLAPYEQYF
clone_size: -; j_call: TRBJ2-7; v_call: TRBV6-6; d_call: -; cdr3_nt: TGTGCCAGCAGTTACTGGGCAGGGAACTCCTACGAGCAGTACTTC; cdr3_aa: CASSYWAGNSYEQYF